This is a list of T cell receptor beta chains from one sample in a study of blood T cell repertoires in COVID-19. Assay used: immunoSEQ multiplex PCR; TCRdb lists only in-frame clones, some missing. The table shows about 150,000 clones, with 70% to 90% occurring only once. Sequenced sample: peripheral blood. The source of these receptors is a woman of 80 years or more with COVID-19, enrolled during active disease. Both conserved end residues are part of each CDR3. The D gene is left open where the match is weak. Clone size, where shown, is once, few, many, or a class for clones that have expanded.

16	-	TRBV5-8	-	TRBJ1-2	CASSLAGGNTNYGYTF	TGTGCCAGCAGCTTGGCCGGCGGAAACACTAACTATGGCTACACCTTC
14	-	TRBV5-1	-	TRBJ1-1	CASSLASGGPEAFF	TGCGCCAGCAGCTTGGCCAGCGGGGGCCCTGAAGCTTTCTTT
14	-	TRBV28	TRBD1	TRBJ2-2	CASSLAGGTGELFF	TGTGCCAGCAGTTTGGCAGGGGGCACCGGGGAGCTGTTTTTT
15	-	TRBV10-3	-	TRBJ1-4	CAISENIGQNEKLFF	TGTGCCATCAGTGAGAATATTGGACAGAATGAAAAACTGTTTTTT
13	-	TRBV10-2	-	TRBJ1-5	CASRRNSNQPQHF	TGCGCCAGCAGGAGGAATAGCAATCAGCCCCAGCATTTT
11	-	TRBV7-6	-	TRBJ1-1	CASRLNTEAFF	TGTGCCAGCAGACTTAACACTGAAGCTTTCTTT
14	-	TRBV9	TRBD1	TRBJ1-4	CASSLAGGHEKLFF	TGTGCCAGCAGCCTTGCAGGGGGGCATGAAAAACTGTTTTTT
18	-	TRBV27	-	TRBJ2-6	CASSLYQGYAGGANVLTF	TGTGCCAGCAGTTTATATCAGGGCTACGCGGGGGGGGCCAACGTCCTGACTTTC
17	-	TRBV28	-	TRBJ2-7	CASSEGGVVGSPYEQYF	TGTGCCAGCAGCGAGGGGGGGGTAGTAGGTTCCCCTTACGAGCAGTACTTC
16	-	TRBV4-1	TRBD1	TRBJ1-1	CASSQGSQGLNTEAFF	TGCGCCAGCAGCCAAGGGTCACAGGGGTTGAACACTGAAGCTTTCTTT
13	few	TRBV9	TRBD2	TRBJ2-3	CASSVGSGSTQYF	TGTGCCAGCAGCGTAGGAAGCGGGAGCACGCAGTATTTT
13	-	TRBV27	TRBD1	TRBJ1-2	CASSTAQGYGYTF	TGTGCCAGCTCAACCGCACAGGGGTATGGCTACACCTTC
13	few	TRBV4-1	-	TRBJ1-2	CASSLRVLRGYTF	TGCGCCAGCAGCCTGCGGGTCCTACGGGGCTACACCTTC
17	-	TRBV3-1/TRBV3-2	TRBD2	TRBJ2-1	CASSLITGTSGGAEQFF	TGTGCCAGCAGCCTTATCACCGGGACTAGCGGGGGGGCGGAGCAGTTCTTC
16	few	TRBV9	-	TRBJ2-6	CASSETRPGGANVLTF	TGTGCCAGCAGCGAAACCCGACCCGGGGGGGCCAACGTCCTGACTTTC
14	-	TRBV5-1	TRBD1	TRBJ1-4	CASSPGQGDEKLFF	TGCGCCAGCAGCCCGGGACAGGGGGATGAAAAACTGTTTTTT
15	-	TRBV4-1	-	TRBJ2-4	CASSQEGRLANIQYF	TGCGCCAGCAGCCAAGAAGGTCGTCTAGCAAACATTCAGTACTTC
15	-	TRBV4-2	TRBD1	TRBJ1-5	CASSQGTGGNQPQHF	TGTGCCAGCAGCCAAGGTACAGGGGGGAATCAGCCCCAGCATTTT
14	-	TRBV5-1	-	TRBJ1-1	CASSLDRGNTEAFF	TGCGCCAGCAGCTTAGATCGGGGAAACACTGAAGCTTTCTTT
13	-	TRBV27	-	TRBJ1-2	CASSQGGDYGYTF	TGTGCCAGCAGTCAGGGTGGTGACTATGGCTACACCTTC
14	-	TRBV5-4	TRBD1	TRBJ1-4	CASSPGGAGEKLFF	TGTGCCAGCAGCCCAGGGGGCGCCGGCGAAAAACTGTTTTTT
16	-	TRBV10-2	TRBD2	TRBJ2-5	CASRGTSGGAVETQYF	TGCGCCAGCAGGGGGACTAGCGGGGGGGCGGTAGAGACCCAGTACTTC
14	-	TRBV25-1	-	TRBJ2-7	CASRPNGGRPEQYF	TGTGCCAGCAGACCCAACGGGGGGCGGCCCGAGCAGTACTTC
14	few	TRBV2	-	TRBJ1-5	CASSEAGGTQPQHF	TGTGCCAGCAGTGAAGCGGGAGGGACTCAGCCCCAGCATTTT
14	once	TRBV19	TRBD1	TRBJ1-5	CATGQGRGNQPQHF	TGTGCCACCGGACAGGGTAGGGGCAATCAGCCCCAGCATTTT
14	-	TRBV19	-	TRBJ1-6	CASSITWGDSPLHF	TGTGCCAGTAGTATTACGTGGGGGGATTCACCCCTCCACTTT
15	-	TRBV5-4	TRBD1	TRBJ1-3	CASSPNRGTGNTIYF	TGTGCCAGCAGTCCCAACAGGGGGACTGGAAACACCATATATTTT
13	-	TRBV19	TRBD1	TRBJ1-1	CASTVTGYTEAFF	TGTGCCAGTACTGTGACAGGGTACACTGAAGCTTTCTTT
13	-	TRBV4-1	-	TRBJ1-6	CASSQAEGSPLHF	TGCGCCAGCAGCCAGGCGGAGGGCTCACCCCTCCACTTT
16	-	TRBV19	TRBD1	TRBJ1-5	CASRRYRDREYQPQHF	TGTGCCAGTAGACGTTACCGGGACAGGGAGTATCAGCCCCAGCATTTT
18	few	TRBV5-1	TRBD2	TRBJ2-7	CASSLSQGSGRNSYEQYF	TGCGCCAGCTCCCTTTCCCAGGGGAGCGGGAGGAACAGCTACGAGCAGTACTTC
17	-	TRBV10-3	TRBD2	TRBJ2-5	CAISSSFDGGYQETQYF	TGTGCCATCAGCAGCAGTTTTGACGGGGGGTACCAAGAGACCCAGTACTTC
15	-	TRBV27	-	TRBJ2-7	CASSFGFGGSYEQYF	TGTGCCAGCAGTTTTGGTTTCGGGGGATCCTACGAGCAGTACTTC
14	-	TRBV18	-	TRBJ1-1	CASSPLSWNTEAFF	TGTGCCAGCTCACCACTCTCCTGGAACACTGAAGCTTTCTTT
14	-	TRBV5-8	TRBD1	TRBJ2-1	CASSGQVSYNEQFF	TGTGCCAGCAGCGGACAGGTATCCTACAATGAGCAGTTCTTC
15	-	TRBV13	TRBD2	TRBJ2-3	CASSRLASEVDTQYF	TGTGCCAGCAGCCGACTAGCGTCCGAGGTTGATACGCAGTATTTT
14	-	TRBV19	-	TRBJ2-2	CASSMRRGAGELFF	TGTGCCAGTAGTATGAGGCGGGGCGCCGGGGAGCTGTTTTTT
16	-	TRBV5-1	-	TRBJ2-6	CASSPLKGAGANVLTF	TGCGCCAGCAGCCCGTTGAAGGGGGCTGGGGCCAACGTCCTGACTTTC
15	-	TRBV7-8	-	TRBJ2-2	CASRRGTLDTGELFF	TGTGCCAGCCGGAGGGGTACTCTCGATACCGGGGAGCTGTTTTTT
14	once	TRBV5-1	-	TRBJ1-1	CASNRDVKNTEAFF	TGCGCCAGCAACAGGGACGTTAAGAACACTGAAGCTTTCTTT
14	once	TRBV5-1	-	TRBJ2-7	CASSTGSNSYEQYF	TGCGCCAGCAGCACAGGGAGCAATTCCTACGAGCAGTACTTC
16	-	TRBV3-1/TRBV3-2	TRBD2	TRBJ2-2	CASSHLAETNTGELFF	TGTGCCAGCAGCCACCTAGCGGAGACGAACACCGGGGAGCTGTTTTTT
14	-	TRBV19	-	TRBJ1-2	CASNQVGATKVYTF	TGTGCCAGTAATCAGGTGGGGGCGACAAAAGTCTACACCTTC
15	few	TRBV19	-	TRBJ1-5	CASREGGQGNQPQHF	TGTGCCAGTAGGGAGGGAGGGCAGGGCAATCAGCCCCAGCATTTT
16	-	TRBV5-1	TRBD1	TRBJ2-5	CASSQGGFHSQETQYF	TGCGCCAGCAGCCAAGGGGGCTTCCACTCTCAAGAGACCCAGTACTTC
13	-	TRBV12-3/TRBV12-4	TRBD1	TRBJ1-2	CASADRGGWGYTF	TGTGCCAGCGCCGATAGAGGGGGCTGGGGCTACACCTTC
17	-	TRBV5-1	-	TRBJ2-2	CASSKGRDSSNTGELFF	TGCGCCAGCTCGAAAGGCCGAGACAGTTCGAACACCGGGGAGCTGTTTTTT
15	-	TRBV28	TRBD1	TRBJ1-3	CASSSDRFSGNTIYF	TGTGCCAGCAGTTCGGACAGGTTTTCTGGAAACACCATATATTTT
15	-	TRBV7-3	-	TRBJ2-5	CASSSTGTPKETQYF	TGTGCCAGCAGCTCCACCGGGACACCTAAAGAGACCCAGTACTTC
13	-	TRBV5-1	TRBD1	TRBJ2-5	CASSATGGETQYF	TGCGCCAGCAGCGCGACAGGGGGGGAGACCCAGTACTTC